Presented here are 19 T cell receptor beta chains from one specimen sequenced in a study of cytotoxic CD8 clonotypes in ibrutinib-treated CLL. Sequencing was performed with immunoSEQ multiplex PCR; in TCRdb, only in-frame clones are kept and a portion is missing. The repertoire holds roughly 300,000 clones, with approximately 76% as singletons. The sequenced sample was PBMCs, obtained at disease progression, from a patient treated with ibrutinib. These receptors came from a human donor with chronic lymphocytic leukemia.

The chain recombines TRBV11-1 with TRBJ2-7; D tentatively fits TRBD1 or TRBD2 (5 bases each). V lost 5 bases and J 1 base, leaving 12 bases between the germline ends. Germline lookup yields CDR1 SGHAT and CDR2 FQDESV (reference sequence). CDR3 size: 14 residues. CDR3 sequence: CASSGWDDSYEQYF. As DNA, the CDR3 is TGTGCCAGCAGCGGCTGGGACGATTCCTACGAGCAGTACTTC.

In DNA form, the CDR3 reads TGTGCCAGCAGTCGCGGACTAGCGGAACCCTACGAGCAGTACTTC. This codes for CASSRGLAEPYEQYF. V gene TRBV7-2 combines with J gene TRBJ2-7; 10 nucleotides agree with TRBD2. The CDR3 loop spans 15 amino acids. CDR1 and CDR2 (germline): SGHTA, FQGNSA. V shed 6 bases, J shed 2 bases, and the junction held 7 bases outside the gene matches. Together with reference TRBV7-2 and TRBJ2-7, the CDR3 gives the full variable domain: GAGVSQSPSNKVTEKGKDVELRCDPISGHTALYWYRQSLGQGLEFLIYFQGNSAPDKSGLPSDRFSAERTGGSVSTLTIQRTQQEDSAVYLCASSRGLAEPYEQYFGPGTRLTVT.

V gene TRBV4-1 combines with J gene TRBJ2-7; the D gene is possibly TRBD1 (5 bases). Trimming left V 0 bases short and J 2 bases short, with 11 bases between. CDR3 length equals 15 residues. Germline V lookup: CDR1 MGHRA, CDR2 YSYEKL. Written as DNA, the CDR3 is TGCGCCAGCAGCCAAGACTCAGGGCCGACCTACGAGCAGTACTTC. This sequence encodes CASSQDSGPTYEQYF.

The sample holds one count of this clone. The CDR3 region has the DNA TGTGCCAGCAGTGATTTGAGACAGCTCTACGAGCAGTACTTC. Translation: CASSDLRQLYEQYF. The chain links TRBV6-1 to TRBJ2-7; D is perhaps TRBD1 (5 bases). Trimming stripped 3 bases from V and 3 bases from J, with 12 bases between. The CDR3 covers 14 residues. Per the germline V gene, CDR1 is MNHNS and CDR2 is SASEGT.

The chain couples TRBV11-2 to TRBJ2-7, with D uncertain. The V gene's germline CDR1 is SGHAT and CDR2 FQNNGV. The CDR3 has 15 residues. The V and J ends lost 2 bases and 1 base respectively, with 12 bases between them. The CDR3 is CASSLQHQGSYEQYF. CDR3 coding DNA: TGTGCCAGCAGCTTACAGCACCAAGGGTCCTACGAGCAGTACTTC.

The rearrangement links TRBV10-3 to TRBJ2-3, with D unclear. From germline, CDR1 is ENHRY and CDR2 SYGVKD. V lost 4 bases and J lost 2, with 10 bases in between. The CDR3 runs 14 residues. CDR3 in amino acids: CAISVGGVTDTQYF. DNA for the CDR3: TGTGCCATCAGTGTGGGCGGAGTCACAGATACGCAGTATTTT.

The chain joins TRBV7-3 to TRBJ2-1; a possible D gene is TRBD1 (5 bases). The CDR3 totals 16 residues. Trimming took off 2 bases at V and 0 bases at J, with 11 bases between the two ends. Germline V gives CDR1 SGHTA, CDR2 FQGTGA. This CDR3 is CASSLWGRSSYNEQFF. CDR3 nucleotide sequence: TGTGCCAGCAGCTTATGGGGCCGGAGCTCCTACAATGAGCAGTTCTTC.

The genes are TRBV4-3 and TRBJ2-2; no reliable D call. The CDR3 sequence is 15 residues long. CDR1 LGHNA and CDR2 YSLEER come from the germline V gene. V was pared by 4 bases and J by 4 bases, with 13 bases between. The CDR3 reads CASSRKSRLTGELFF. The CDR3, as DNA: TGCGCCAGCAGCCGAAAATCTCGACTCACCGGGGAGCTGTTTTTT.

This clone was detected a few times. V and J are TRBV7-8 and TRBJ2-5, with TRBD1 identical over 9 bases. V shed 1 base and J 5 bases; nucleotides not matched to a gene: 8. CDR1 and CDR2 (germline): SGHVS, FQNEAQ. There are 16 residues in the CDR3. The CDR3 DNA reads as TGTGCCAGCAGCTTAGGACAGGGGGAGGGTTCGGAGACCCAGTACTTC. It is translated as CASSLGQGEGSETQYF.

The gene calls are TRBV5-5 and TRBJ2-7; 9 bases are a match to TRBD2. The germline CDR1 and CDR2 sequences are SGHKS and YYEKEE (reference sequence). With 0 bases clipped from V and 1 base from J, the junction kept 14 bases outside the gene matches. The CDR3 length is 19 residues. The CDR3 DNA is TGTGCCAGCAGCTTGGATTGGCGGGATAGCGGGAGATCGTCCTACGAGCAGTACTTC. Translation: CASSLDWRDSGRSSYEQYF. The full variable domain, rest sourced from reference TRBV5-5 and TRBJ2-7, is DAGVTQSPTHLIKTRGQQVTLRCSPISGHKSVSWYQQVLGQGPQFIFQYYEKEERGRGNFPDRFSARQFPNYSSELNVNALLLGDSALYLCASSLDWRDSGRSSYEQYFGPGTRLTVT.

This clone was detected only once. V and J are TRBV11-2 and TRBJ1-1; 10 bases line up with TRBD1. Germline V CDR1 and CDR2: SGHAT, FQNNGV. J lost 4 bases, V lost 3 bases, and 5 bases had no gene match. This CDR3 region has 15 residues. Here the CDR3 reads CASSFRDRGGTEAFF. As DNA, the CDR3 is TGTGCCAGCAGCTTTCGGGACAGGGGAGGCACTGAAGCTTTCTTT.

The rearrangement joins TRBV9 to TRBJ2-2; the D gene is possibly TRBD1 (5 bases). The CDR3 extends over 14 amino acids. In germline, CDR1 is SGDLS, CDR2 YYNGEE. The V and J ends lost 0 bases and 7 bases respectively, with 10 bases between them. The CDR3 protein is CASSVVGVGGELFF. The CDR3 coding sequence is TGTGCCAGCAGCGTAGTAGGGGTAGGCGGGGAGCTGTTTTTT.

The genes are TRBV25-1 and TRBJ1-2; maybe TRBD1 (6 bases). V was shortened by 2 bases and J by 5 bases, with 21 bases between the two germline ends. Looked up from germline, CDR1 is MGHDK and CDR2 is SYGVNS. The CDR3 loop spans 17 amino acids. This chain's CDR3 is CASSETSWDIRKYGYTF. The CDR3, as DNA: TGTGCCAGCAGTGAAACCTCATGGGACATCCGGAAGTATGGCTACACCTTC.

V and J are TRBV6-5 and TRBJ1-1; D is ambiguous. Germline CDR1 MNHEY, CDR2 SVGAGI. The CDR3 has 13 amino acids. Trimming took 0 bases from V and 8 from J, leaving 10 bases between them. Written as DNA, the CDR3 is TGTGCCAGCAGTTACTCCCGGGGAAAAGAAGCTTTCTTT. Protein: CASSYSRGKEAFF.

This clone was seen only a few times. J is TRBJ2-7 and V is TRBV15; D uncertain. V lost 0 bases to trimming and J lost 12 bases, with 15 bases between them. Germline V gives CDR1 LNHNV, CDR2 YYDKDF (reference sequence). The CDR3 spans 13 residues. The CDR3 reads CATSRDPNFETYF. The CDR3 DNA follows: TGTGCCACCAGCAGAGATCCAAATTTCGAAACGTACTTC.

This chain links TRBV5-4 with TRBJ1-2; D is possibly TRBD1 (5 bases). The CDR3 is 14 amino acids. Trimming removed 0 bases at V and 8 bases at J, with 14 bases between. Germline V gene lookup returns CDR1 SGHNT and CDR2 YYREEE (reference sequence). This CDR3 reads CASSLDRGPGGYTF. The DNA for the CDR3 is TGTGCCAGCAGCTTGGACCGGGGACCGGGCGGCTACACCTTC.

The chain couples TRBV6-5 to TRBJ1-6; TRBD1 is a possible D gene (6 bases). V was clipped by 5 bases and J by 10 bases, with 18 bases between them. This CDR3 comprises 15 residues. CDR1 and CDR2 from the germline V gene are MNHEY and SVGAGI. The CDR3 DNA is TGTGCCAGCAGTACCCCCGGAAGGGGGTCGTCACCCCTCCACTTT. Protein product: CASSTPGRGSSPLHF.

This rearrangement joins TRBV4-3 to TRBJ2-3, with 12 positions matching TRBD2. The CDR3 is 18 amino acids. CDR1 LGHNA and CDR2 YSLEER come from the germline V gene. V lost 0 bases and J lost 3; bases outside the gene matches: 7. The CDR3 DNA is TGCGCCAGCAGCCAAGATTGGGCTAGCGGGAGGGCTACAGATACGCAGTATTTT. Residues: CASSQDWASGRATDTQYF.

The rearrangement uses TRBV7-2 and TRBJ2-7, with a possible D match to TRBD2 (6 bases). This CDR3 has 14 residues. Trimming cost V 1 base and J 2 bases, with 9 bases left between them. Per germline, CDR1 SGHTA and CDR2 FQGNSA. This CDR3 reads CASSLVAVPYEQYF. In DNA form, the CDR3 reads TGTGCCAGCAGCTTAGTAGCGGTACCCTACGAGCAGTACTTC. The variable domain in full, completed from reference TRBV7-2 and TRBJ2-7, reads GAGVSQSPSNKVTEKGKDVELRCDPISGHTALYWYRQSLGQGLEFLIYFQGNSAPDKSGLPSDRFSAERTGGSVSTLTIQRTQQEDSAVYLCASSLVAVPYEQYFGPGTRLTVT.